This entry is about one T cell receptor (beta chain). As processed by the authors: Nucleated cell number was recorded as an estimate derived from reference gene primer amplification. Repertoires were generated with immunoSEQ multiplex PCR, while TCRdb's copy carries only in-frame clones and drops some. D and trimming were read from the DNA, whereas the V and J calls and clone size are those reported in that table. The data contain roughly 120,000 clones, 85% to 90% of them seen just once; the ten biggest clones take up approximately 2.3%. This entry comes from a study of blood T cell repertoires in COVID-19. At the level of the study: Samples came from the United States, Italy and Spain, spanning acute and convalescent COVID-19. From T cells, B-cell-depleted T cells, or PBMCs came the material, which was cDNA or gDNA.

CDR3 length: 16 amino acids. CDR1 is SGHRS, CDR2 YFSETQ, per germline. V trimming: 4 bases; J trimming: 0 bases; junction bases outside the gene matches: 8. The source of this sequence is a woman in her fifties or sixties with acute or convalescent COVID-19. The chain is built from TRBV5-1 and TRBJ2-3, with 7 bases that match TRBD1. Sequencing was performed on peripheral blood. In DNA, the CDR3 is TGCGCCAGCAGCACGGGGACAGCTTCTAGCACAGATACGCAGTATTTT. Amino acids: CASSTGTASSTDTQYF.